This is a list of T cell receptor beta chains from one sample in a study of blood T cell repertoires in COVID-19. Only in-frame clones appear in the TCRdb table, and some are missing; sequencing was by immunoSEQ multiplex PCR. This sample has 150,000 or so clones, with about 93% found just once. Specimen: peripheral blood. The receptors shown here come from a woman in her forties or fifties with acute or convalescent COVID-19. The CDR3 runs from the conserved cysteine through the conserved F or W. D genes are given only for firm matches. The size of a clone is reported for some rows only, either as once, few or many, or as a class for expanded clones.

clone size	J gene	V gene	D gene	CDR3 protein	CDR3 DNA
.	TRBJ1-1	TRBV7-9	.	CASLHYQGGNTEAFF	TGTGCCAGCCTACATTACCAGGGAGGGAACACTGAAGCTTTCTTT
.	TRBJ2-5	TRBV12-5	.	CASGLDRVGETQYF	TGTGCTAGTGGTTTGGACAGGGTGGGGGAGACCCAGTACTTC
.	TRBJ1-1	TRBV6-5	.	CAVLRAGATEAFF	TGTGCCGTCCTCAGGGCGGGGGCCACTGAAGCTTTCTTT
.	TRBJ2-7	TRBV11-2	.	CASSFTSSYEQYF	TGTGCCAGCAGCTTTACTAGCTCCTACGAGCAGTACTTC
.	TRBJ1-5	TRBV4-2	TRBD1	CASSQEGAGGGNQPQHF	TGTGCCAGCAGCCAAGAAGGGGCAGGGGGAGGCAATCAGCCCCAGCATTTT
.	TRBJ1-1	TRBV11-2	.	CASSLDLAGINTEAFF	TGTGCCAGCAGCTTAGATTTGGCAGGGATCAACACTGAAGCTTTCTTT
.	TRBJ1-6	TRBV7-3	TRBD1	CASSLTGGSDSPLHF	TGTGCCAGCAGCTTAACAGGGGGCAGCGATTCACCCCTCCACTTT
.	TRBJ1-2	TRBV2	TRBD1	CASSETGGGGYGYTF	TGTGCCAGCAGTGAAACAGGGGGTGGGGGATATGGCTACACCTTC
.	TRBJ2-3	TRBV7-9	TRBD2	CASSYIAGSTTRGTDTQYF	TGTGCCAGCAGCTACATAGCGGGAAGCACTACTAGGGGCACAGATACGCAGTATTTT
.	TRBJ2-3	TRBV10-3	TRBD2	CAISESTSGSDTQYF	TGTGCCATCAGTGAGTCGACTAGCGGATCAGATACGCAGTATTTT
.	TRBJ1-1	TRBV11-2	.	CASSVGERPNTEAFF	TGTGCCAGCAGCGTGGGAGAAAGGCCGAACACTGAAGCTTTCTTT
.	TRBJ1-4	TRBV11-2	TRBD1	CASSSIRGRSEKLFF	TGTGCCAGCAGCTCTATCAGGGGGAGAAGCGAAAAACTGTTTTTT
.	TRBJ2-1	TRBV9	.	CASSVAGNTYNEQFF	TGTGCCAGCAGCGTAGCGGGGAACACCTACAATGAGCAGTTCTTC
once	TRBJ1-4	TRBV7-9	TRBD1	CASSWDREIIGTNEKLFF	TGTGCCAGCAGCTGGGACAGGGAGATTATAGGAACTAATGAAAAACTGTTTTTT
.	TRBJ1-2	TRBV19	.	CATHRMSYGYTF	TGTGCCACGCACAGGATGAGCTATGGCTACACCTTC
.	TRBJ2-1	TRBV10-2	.	CASRLSANNEQFF	TGCGCCAGCAGACTAAGCGCAAACAATGAGCAGTTCTTC
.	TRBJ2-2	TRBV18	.	CASSPLQANTGELFF	TGTGCCAGCTCACCGTTACAGGCGAACACCGGGGAGCTGTTTTTT
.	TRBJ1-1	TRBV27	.	CASRRNTEAFF	TGTGCCAGCAGGAGGAACACTGAAGCTTTCTTT
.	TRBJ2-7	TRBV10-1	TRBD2	CASSPSGSYSEQYF	TGCGCCAGCAGTCCTAGCGGGAGTTACTCCGAGCAGTACTTC
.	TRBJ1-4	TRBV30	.	CAWLGQGGEKLFF	TGTGCCTGGCTAGGGCAGGGAGGTGAAAAACTGTTTTTT
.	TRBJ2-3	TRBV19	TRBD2	CASSRGLGRGDTQYF	TGTGCCAGTAGTAGAGGACTAGGCCGAGGAGATACGCAGTATTTT
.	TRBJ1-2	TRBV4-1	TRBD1	CASSHPQGAQPYGYTF	TGCGCCAGCAGCCATCCTCAGGGGGCGCAGCCCTATGGCTACACCTTC
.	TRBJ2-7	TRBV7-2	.	CASSPRGGRSSYEQYF	TGTGCCAGCAGCCCCCGTGGAGGGAGGAGCTCCTACGAGCAGTACTTC
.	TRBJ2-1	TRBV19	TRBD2	CASSIAPRGREYNEQFF	TGTGCCAGTAGTATAGCCCCCCGCGGGAGAGAATACAATGAGCAGTTCTTC
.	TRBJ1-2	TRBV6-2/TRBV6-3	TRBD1	CASSPPGQGLVYGYTF	TGTGCCAGCAGCCCCCCGGGACAGGGACTGGTCTATGGCTACACCTTC
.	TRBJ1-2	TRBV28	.	CASSGQGYTF	TGTGCCAGCAGCGGACAGGGCTACACCTTC
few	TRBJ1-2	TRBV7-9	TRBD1	CASSPDLPRGRLNYGYTF	TGTGCCAGCAGTCCAGATCTCCCGAGGGGGCGATTGAACTATGGCTACACCTTC
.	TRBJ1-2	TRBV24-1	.	CATSDGGGARYGYTF	TGTGCCACCAGTGATGGGGGGGGCGCCCGCTATGGCTACACCTTC
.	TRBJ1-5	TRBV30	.	CAWSTRENQPQHF	TGTGCCTGGAGTACGAGGGAAAATCAGCCCCAGCATTTT
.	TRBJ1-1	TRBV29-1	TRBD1	CSVEVRTGATEAFF	TGCAGCGTTGAAGTTCGGACAGGGGCCACTGAAGCTTTCTTT
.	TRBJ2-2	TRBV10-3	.	CAISESGGAYTGELFF	TGTGCCATCAGTGAGTCTGGGGGGGCCTACACCGGGGAGCTGTTTTTT
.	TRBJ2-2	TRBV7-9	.	CASSAGAASTGELFF	TGTGCCAGCAGCGCGGGGGCAGCCTCCACCGGGGAGCTGTTTTTT
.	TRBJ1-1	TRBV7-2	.	CASSFPTQGKTEAFF	TGTGCCAGCAGCTTCCCAACACAGGGAAAAACTGAAGCTTTCTTT
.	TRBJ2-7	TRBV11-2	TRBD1	CASTRDRGHEQYF	TGTGCCAGCACCAGGGACAGGGGCCACGAGCAGTACTTC
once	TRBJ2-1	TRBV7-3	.	CASSLLVAGADEQFF	TGTGCCAGCAGCTTGTTGGTGGCAGGGGCTGATGAGCAGTTCTTC
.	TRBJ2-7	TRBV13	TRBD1	CASSRKGTGDYEQYF	TGTGCCAGCAGCCGCAAAGGGACAGGAGATTACGAGCAGTACTTC
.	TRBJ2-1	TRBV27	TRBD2	CASSPRAGAPQKQFF	TGTGCCAGCAGTCCTAGAGCGGGGGCCCCTCAAAAGCAGTTCTTC
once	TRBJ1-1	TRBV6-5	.	CASSYSKRTEAFF	TGTGCCAGCAGTTACTCCAAGAGAACTGAAGCTTTCTTT
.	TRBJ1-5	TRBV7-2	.	CASSLKGEGQPQHF	TGTGCCAGCAGCCTAAAAGGTGAGGGTCAGCCCCAGCATTTT